This entry features one T cell receptor (beta chain) sequence. Its antigen is currently unknown. Researchers partitioned CD4+ cells into CD45RA+ naive and CD45RA-negative memory subsets. This record belongs to a study of shared clonotypes between healthy human individuals. Study-wide points: Naive CD4 clonotype sharing across several donors was around 5.5%.

V was cut by 6 bases and J by 9 bases, with 20 bases left in between. The CDR3 covers 14 residues. In germline, CDR1 is MNHEY, CDR2 SVGAGI. Methods used by the authors: ImmunoSEQ sequences covered only the junction and lacked quality scores; filtering therefore differed. The table came from immunoSEQ multiplex PCR; TCRdb's copy has only in-frame clones and leaves some out. Clonal size and the V and J genes are those of that table, whereas D and trimming came from the DNA. The table lists a few million clones, roughly 95% of them singletons. The specimen sequenced was naive CD4+ T cells sorted from blood. Subset noted: CD45RA+ positively selected. The V call is TRBV6-5, the J call TRBJ1-1; perhaps TRBD1 as D (6 bases). The source is a young man in good health. DNA for the CDR3: TGTGCCAGCAGCCTAAGGGGGGACATCACGCAAGCTTTCTTT. Translating gives CASSLRGDITQAFF.